This T cell receptor (beta chain) emerged from a study of blood T cell repertoires in COVID-19. Across the study: Nucleic acid was either cDNA or gDNA, and it came from T cells, B-cell-depleted T cells, or PBMCs.

Here immunoSEQ multiplex PCR was the method, and the copy in TCRdb shows in-frame clones only, minus some. The top ten clones hold about 8.6% of a sample with about 270,000 clones, 86% of them seen once. The germline CDR1 and CDR2 sequences are SGHAT and FQNNGV. Unmatched junction bases numbered 8, after V lost 2 bases and J lost 0 bases. The CDR3 extends over 17 amino acids. Sequenced material: peripheral blood. The sequence was obtained from a man between 40 and 49 years old with active or convalescent COVID-19. This chain links TRBV11-2 with TRBJ2-3; 7 bases align to TRBD2. The CDR3 reads CASSLNSGTTSTDTQYF. The CDR3 DNA is TGTGCCAGCAGCTTAAATTCTGGGACTACGAGCACAGATACGCAGTATTTT.